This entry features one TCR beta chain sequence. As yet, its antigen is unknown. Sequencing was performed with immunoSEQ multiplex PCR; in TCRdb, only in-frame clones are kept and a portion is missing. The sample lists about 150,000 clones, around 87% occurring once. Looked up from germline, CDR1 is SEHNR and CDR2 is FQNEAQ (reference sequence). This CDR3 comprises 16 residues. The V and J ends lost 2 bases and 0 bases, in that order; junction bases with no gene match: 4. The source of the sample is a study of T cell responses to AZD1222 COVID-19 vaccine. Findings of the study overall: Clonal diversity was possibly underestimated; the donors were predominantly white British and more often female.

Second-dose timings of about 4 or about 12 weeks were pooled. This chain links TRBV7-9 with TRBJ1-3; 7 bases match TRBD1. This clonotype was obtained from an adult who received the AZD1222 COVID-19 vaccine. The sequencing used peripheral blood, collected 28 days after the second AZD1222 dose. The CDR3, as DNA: TGTGCCAGCAGCTTAAGGACAGGAGCCTCTGGAAACACCATATATTTT. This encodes CASSLRTGASGNTIYF.